The entry below describes one TCR beta chain. The CDR3 contains 14 residues. The V end lost 3 bases, the J end lost 10 bases, and 13 bases lay between the germline ends. CDR1 is MNHEY, CDR2 SMNVEV, per germline (reference sequence). The data derive from a study of T cells of healthy individuals. MiXCR was run by TCRdb on the 5' RACE reads, yielding one entry per CDR3 protein. There are 60,000 to 70,000 distinct CDR3 sequences in the sample; 15% to 20% occur only once, and about 4.7% lies in the top ten. This TCR came from a human donor in good health. The chain couples TRBV27 to TRBJ1-6; no definite D call. The CDR3 DNA follows: TGTGCCAGCAGTTTCTACGGTCAATTGTCACCCCTCCACTTT. Its protein product is CASSFYGQLSPLHF.